The 14 T cell receptor beta chains below all came from one sample that was sequenced in a study of blood T cell repertoires in COVID-19 (dated by TCRdb to 2018 to 2020). The library was generated by the immunoSEQ multiplex PCR assay. TCRdb took this table from immuneACCESS and kept in-frame rearrangements with V and J called. Such tables lack part of the clones; where checked against another copy, unresolved V genes explain under half of the gap, and the rest is unexplained. A total of about 240,000 clones appear in this sample, about four fifths of them only once. The ten biggest clones cover about 3.2% of the sample. Material: peripheral blood. The receptors originated from a woman under 30 with acute or convalescent COVID-19.

This sequence joins TRBV9 and TRBJ1-6; TRBD1 matches 8 bases. Germline values: CDR1 SGDLS, CDR2 YYNGEE. The CDR3 is 17 amino acids. V was clipped by 4 bases and J by 0 bases; unmatched bases: 6. The CDR3 region is CASSNRQGSSYNSPLHF. CDR3 in DNA: TGTGCCAGCAGCAACCGACAGGGGAGCTCCTATAATTCACCCCTCCACTTT.

J is TRBJ2-3 and V is TRBV11-2; possible D gene TRBD2, 6 bases. V was clipped by 5 bases and J by 5 bases, with 11 bases between them. This CDR3 spans 13 amino acids. Germline V gene sequence: CDR1 SGHAT, CDR2 FQNNGV. The CDR3 region has the DNA TGTGCCAGCAGCGAATATAGCGGAGATACGCAGTATTTT. Translating it yields CASSEYSGDTQYF.

The CDR3 sequence: CASSFTGGVYTEAFF. The CDR3 bases are TGTGCCAGCAGCTTTACAGGGGGGGTATACACTGAAGCTTTCTTT. V usage is TRBV7-9 and J usage is TRBJ1-1; 8 bases match TRBD1. Germline V gives CDR1 SEHNR, CDR2 FQNEAQ (reference sequence). This CDR3 contains 15 residues. V trimming: 3 bases; J trimming: 3 bases; junction bases outside the gene matches: 6.

The chain links TRBV6-5 to TRBJ2-7, with no clear D. The CDR3 extends over 14 amino acids. CDR1 MNHEY and CDR2 SVGAGI come from the germline V gene. Trimming shortened V by 4 bases and J by 4 bases, and 14 bases separated the two germline ends. CDR3 region: CASSSTLDGYEQYF. The CDR3, as DNA: TGTGCCAGCAGTTCGACTCTAGACGGATACGAGCAGTACTTC.

The V call is TRBV29-1, the J call TRBJ1-1; D gene uncertain. CDR1 is SQVTM, CDR2 ANQGSEA, per germline. This CDR3 contains 11 residues. Trimming took off 6 bases at V and 6 bases at J, with 11 bases between the two ends. The CDR3 sequence: CSVKQRSEAFF. The CDR3 DNA reads as TGCAGCGTCAAGCAGCGCTCTGAAGCTTTCTTT.

The chain combines TRBV5-1 with TRBJ2-1; TRBD2 aligns across 10 bases. J gave up 10 bases and V 0 bases, and 7 bases lay outside the gene matches. The length of the CDR3 is 15 residues. Per the germline V gene, CDR1 is SGHRS and CDR2 is YFSETQ. The CDR3 coding sequence is TGCGCCAGCAGCTTGGTACTAGCGGGGATTCAGGAGCAGTTCTTC. Amino acid sequence: CASSLVLAGIQEQFF.

The chain employs TRBV19 and TRBJ2-1; 10 bases agree with TRBD2. J gave up 5 bases and V 3 bases, and 7 bases lay outside the gene matches. The length of the CDR3 is 16 residues. Germline loops: CDR1 LNHDA, CDR2 SQIVND (reference sequence). The chain's CDR3 is CASSIRTSGDDNEQFF. CDR3 in DNA: TGTGCCAGTAGTATTCGAACTAGCGGGGATGACAATGAGCAGTTCTTC.

This clone was observed a single time. At the DNA level, this CDR3 is encoded by other sequences in the same sample as well. The chain couples TRBV9 to TRBJ1-6; 8 bases are shared with TRBD1. CDR1 SGDLS and CDR2 YYNGEE come from the germline V gene. The CDR3 is 14 amino acids. With V trimmed by 4 bases and J by 7 bases, 4 bases remained unmatched. As DNA, the CDR3 is TGTGCCAGCAGCCCCCGGGACAGGAATTCACCCCTCCACTTT. Amino acids: CASSPRDRNSPLHF.

V and J are TRBV30 and TRBJ1-5; D uncertain. Germline CDR1 GTSNPN, CDR2 SVGIG (reference sequence). V gave up 1 base and J gave up 1 base, with 11 bases separating them. This CDR3 is 15 amino acids long. This CDR3 reads CAWSDPPGSNQPQHF. The CDR3, as DNA: TGTGCCTGGAGTGACCCCCCAGGCAGCAATCAGCCCCAGCATTTT.

The chain employs TRBV27 and TRBJ1-2; 7 bases line up with TRBD1. The germline gives CDR1 MNHEY, CDR2 SMNVEV (reference sequence). V shed 5 bases, J shed 5 bases, and the junction held 5 bases outside the gene matches. The CDR3 spans 13 residues. This chain's CDR3 is CASSPTGVYGYTF. The CDR3 nucleotides are TGTGCCAGCAGTCCTACAGGGGTTTATGGCTACACCTTC.

The CDR3 DNA is TGTGCCACCACTCCCGAGGGCCCAGATACGCAGTATTTT. It yields the protein CATTPEGPDTQYF. V and J are TRBV15 and TRBJ2-3, with D possibly matching TRBD2 (5 bases). The CDR3 extends over 13 amino acids. The germline V and J ends were trimmed by 7 bases and 4 bases, with 12 bases remaining between them. The germline V gene has CDR1 LNHNV and CDR2 YYDKDF (reference sequence).

This clone has just a few counts. Written as DNA, the CDR3 is TGTGCCAGCAACCCGACAGGATACGAGCAGTACTTC. Amino acids: CASNPTGYEQYF. The genes are TRBV2 and TRBJ2-7; D is perhaps TRBD1 (6 bases). CDR3 size: 12 residues. V was trimmed by 7 bases and J by 4 bases, leaving 11 bases between them. Germline loops: CDR1 SNHLY, CDR2 FYNNEI.

A few counts support this clone. This chain connects TRBV4-2 to TRBJ2-2, with 8 bases lining up with TRBD2. Germline lookup yields CDR1 LGHNA and CDR2 YNFKEQ. The CDR3 length is 17 residues. The J segment lost 0 bases and the V segment lost 2 bases, leaving 5 bases of the junction unmatched. The CDR3 DNA is TGTGCCAGCAGCCAAAAACCGGGACTAGCGAACACCGGGGAGCTGTTTTTT. Translating gives CASSQKPGLANTGELFF.

The CDR3 is CASSLSPAGIETQYF. Here the CDR3 DNA reads TGTGCCAGCAGCTTATCCCCAGCGGGAATAGAGACCCAGTACTTC. The chain couples TRBV7-6 to TRBJ2-5, with TRBD2 identical over 7 bases. The V and J ends lost 2 bases and 4 bases, in that order; junction bases with no gene match: 7. The CDR3 consists of 15 residues. The V gene's germline CDR1 is SGHVS and CDR2 FNYEAQ.